One and the same sample provided the 4 T cell receptor beta chains below, sequenced in a study of T cell responses to AZD1222 COVID-19 vaccine (dated by TCRdb to the early 2020s). Library generation was performed with the immunoSEQ multiplex PCR assay. The immuneACCESS repertoire file appears here via TCRdb, limited to in-frame rearrangements. These files lack a portion of the clones; in checked studies, under half of the deficit traces to unresolved V genes, and the cause of the others is not known. Counted in this sample were 150,000 to 200,000 clones; roughly 90% of them appeared once. Together, the top ten hold 1.6% of the sample. In light of the paper, this sample's time point label describes: baseline before first vaccination. This specimen was peripheral blood, taken on day 0 of AZD1222 vaccination. These receptors were collected from an adult in good health.

The J gene is TRBJ2-3, the V gene TRBV18; 9 nucleotides line up with TRBD1. The CDR3 is 14 residues long. Looked up from germline, CDR1 is KGHSH and CDR2 is LQKENI. V lost 2 bases and J lost 3; bases outside the gene matches: 0. The CDR3 sequence is CASSPGQGTDTQYF. The CDR3 DNA is TGTGCCAGCTCACCAGGACAGGGGACAGATACGCAGTATTTT.

V usage is TRBV7-2 and J usage is TRBJ2-7; 9 bases are a match to TRBD2. Germline V lookup: CDR1 SGHTA, CDR2 FQGNSA. V shed 5 bases, J shed 3 bases, and the junction held 5 bases outside the gene matches. This CDR3 has 14 amino acids. The CDR3 region has the DNA TGTGCCAGCAGCATTAGCGGGGGAGTCTACGAGCAGTACTTC. As protein: CASSISGGVYEQYF.

The chain carries TRBV4-1 and TRBJ2-1; 9 bases map to TRBD2. V dropped 1 base and J dropped 2; count of bases not matched to a gene: 6. This CDR3 comprises 17 residues. CDR1 and CDR2 from the germline V gene are MGHRA and YSYEKL. DNA for the CDR3: TGCGCCAGCAGCCAAGTCGGCGGGAGGGGCCCCTACAATGAGCAGTTCTTC. This translates into CASSQVGGRGPYNEQFF.

The chain couples TRBV20-1 to TRBJ1-5; D is unclear. Trimming stripped 3 bases from V and 8 bases from J, with 11 bases between. The CDR3 is 12 residues long. Germline-derived CDR1 and CDR2 are DFQATT and SNEGSKA (reference sequence). The CDR3 coding sequence is TGCAGTGCTAGTGGCGGGCAGGAGCCCCAGCATTTT. This codes for CSASGGQEPQHF.